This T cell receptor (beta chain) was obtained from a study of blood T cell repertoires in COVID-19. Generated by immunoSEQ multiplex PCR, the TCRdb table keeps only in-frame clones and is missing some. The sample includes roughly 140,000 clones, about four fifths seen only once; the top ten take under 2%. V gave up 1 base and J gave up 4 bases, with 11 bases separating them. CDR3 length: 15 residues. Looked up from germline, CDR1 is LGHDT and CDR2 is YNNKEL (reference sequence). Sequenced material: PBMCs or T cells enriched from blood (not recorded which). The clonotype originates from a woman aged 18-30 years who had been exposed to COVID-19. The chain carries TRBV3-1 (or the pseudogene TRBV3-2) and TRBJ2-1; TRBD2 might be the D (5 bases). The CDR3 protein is CASSQVPSFYNEQFF. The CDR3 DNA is TGTGCCAGCAGCCAAGTCCCTAGCTTTTACAATGAGCAGTTCTTC.